This TCR beta chain was sequenced during a study of blood T cell repertoires in COVID-19. Background on the study: The analysed material was cDNA or gDNA that came from T cells, B-cell-depleted T cells, or PBMCs.

The V gene end was trimmed by 3 bases and the J gene end by 2 bases; junction bases not matched to a gene: 4. Looked up from germline, CDR1 is DFQATT and CDR2 is SNEGSKA (reference sequence). CDR3 size: 14 residues. Profiling relied on immunoSEQ multiplex PCR, and the TCRdb table lists in-frame clones only, not all of them. The table has 43,000 or so clones, over 80% seen once. The sample taken for sequencing was peripheral blood. The chain joins TRBV20-1 to TRBJ1-2; 9 bases map to TRBD1. This TCR was sampled from a man in his sixties with active COVID-19. The CDR3 DNA follows: TGCAGTGCTAGTAGAACAGGGGGCAACTATGGCTACACCTTC. This translates into CSASRTGGNYGYTF.